What follows are 21 T cell receptor beta chains derived from one specimen sequenced in a study of blood T cell repertoires in COVID-19 (dated by TCRdb to about 2020). Library prep was done by the immunoSEQ multiplex PCR assay. TCRdb's version of the immuneACCESS table is confined to in-frame rearrangements and falls short of the full clone set. An unresolved V gene accounts for under half of the shortfall where checked; the remainder is of unknown origin. The sample table records under 80,000 clones; roughly 90% of these occur just once. The ten largest clones represent approximately 6% of the sample. Material for sequencing was peripheral blood. The source is a human donor in a cohort sampled during active COVID-19.

This chain connects TRBV27 to TRBJ2-1, with 7 positions matching TRBD1. This CDR3 comprises 15 residues. The trim removed 2 bases at V and 6 bases at J, leaving 7 bases unmatched. Germline CDR1 is MNHEY and CDR2 is SMNVEV (reference sequence). CDR3: CASSLGTVLANEQFF. Here the CDR3 DNA reads TGTGCCAGCAGTTTAGGGACAGTTCTAGCCAATGAGCAGTTCTTC.

J is TRBJ1-5 and V is TRBV9, with a possible D match to TRBD1 (5 bases). Trimming stripped 0 bases from V and 4 bases from J, with 11 bases between. The CDR3 sequence is 15 residues long. Germline V gene data show CDR1 as SGDLS and CDR2 as YYNGEE. CDR3 nucleotide sequence: TGTGCCAGCAGCGTAGGGCAGGGCGAGAATCAGCCCCAGCATTTT. Translation gives CASSVGQGENQPQHF.

The chain employs TRBV10-1 and TRBJ1-2; D possibly corresponds to TRBD1 (5 bases). Germline V CDR1 and CDR2: WNHNN, SYGVQD (reference sequence). The CDR3 sequence is 14 residues long. Trimming cost V 0 bases and J 2 bases, with 7 bases left between them. Written as DNA, the CDR3 is TGCGCCAGCAGTGAGTCCGGGGGAAACTATGGCTACACCTTC. Protein product: CASSESGGNYGYTF.

The sample holds one count of this clone. The V call is TRBV4-3, the J call TRBJ1-3; 8 nucleotides line up with TRBD1. After removal of 7 bases from V and 0 bases from J, the junction contained 8 bases not matched to a gene. CDR1 is LGHNA and CDR2 is YSLEER in the germline V gene. This CDR3 contains 16 residues. The CDR3 DNA reads as TGCGCCAGCAAACAGGGGGGAGTCGACTCTGGAAACACCATATATTTT. Residues: CASKQGGVDSGNTIYF.

The chain joins TRBV6-2 or TRBV6-3 to TRBJ1-5; TRBD1 is a possible D gene (6 bases). CDR1 is MNHEY and CDR2 is SVGEGT in the germline V gene. The CDR3 loop spans 15 amino acids. V lost 4 bases and J 1 base, leaving 11 bases between the germline ends. CDR3 protein: CASSSQGLSNQPQHF. The CDR3, as DNA: TGTGCCAGCAGTTCACAGGGTTTAAGCAATCAGCCCCAGCATTTT.

V is TRBV28 and J is TRBJ1-4; D call uncertain. Germline V gives CDR1 MDHEN, CDR2 SYDVKM. The CDR3 runs to 15 residues. V gave up 5 bases and J gave up 0 bases, with 10 bases separating them. CDR3 protein: CASSLPLSTNEKLFF. CDR3 DNA: TGTGCCAGCAGTCTCCCACTTTCAACTAATGAAAAACTGTTTTTT.

This clone was counted a few times. J is TRBJ1-5 and V is TRBV7-6; no definite D call. Deletions cut 4 bases from V and 5 bases from J, with 15 bases between. Germline CDR1 SGHVS, CDR2 FNYEAQ. The CDR3 sequence is 15 residues long. The CDR3 bases are TGTGCCAGCAGCTACACCCGGGTGAAGTATCAGCCCCAGCATTTT. Translating gives CASSYTRVKYQPQHF.

This clone was seen only once. DNA of the CDR3: TGTGCCAGCAGGTCGGAGACAGGGAGCTCCTACGAGCAGTACTTC. Protein product: CASRSETGSSYEQYF. The J gene is TRBJ2-7, the V gene TRBV6-5; 7 bases match TRBD1. Germline V lookup: CDR1 MNHEY, CDR2 SVGAGI. This CDR3 contains 15 residues. The V gene end was trimmed by 6 bases and the J gene end by 0 bases; junction bases not matched to a gene: 8.

Points on this clone: Other DNA sequences of this sample code for an identical CDR3. The chain joins TRBV7-6 to TRBJ2-3; a possible D gene is TRBD2 (6 bases). The ends were cut back, 1 base at V and 3 bases at J, with 11 bases in the middle. This CDR3 is built from 15 residues. From germline, CDR1 is SGHVS and CDR2 FNYEAQ. The CDR3 reads CASSLGGGGTDTQYF. The CDR3 nucleotides are TGTGCCAGCAGCTTAGGTGGTGGGGGGACAGATACGCAGTATTTT.

V usage is TRBV4-1 and J usage is TRBJ2-1, with a possible D match to TRBD1 (5 bases). The CDR3 runs 16 residues. Trimming cost V 1 base and J 2 bases, with 12 bases left between them. Germline lookup yields CDR1 MGHRA and CDR2 YSYEKL. The CDR3 sequence: CASSQGQSSPYNEQFF. The CDR3 DNA is TGCGCCAGCAGCCAAGGACAGTCCAGCCCCTACAATGAGCAGTTCTTC.

The rearrangement joins TRBV27 to TRBJ2-3, with TRBD1 matching over 10 bases. The CDR3 totals 14 residues. Germline V gene lookup returns CDR1 MNHEY and CDR2 SMNVEV (reference sequence). The V and J ends lost 9 bases and 4 bases, in that order; junction bases with no gene match: 7. CDR3 amino acids: CASPGQGTSDTQYF. In DNA form, the CDR3 reads TGTGCCAGTCCGGGACAGGGGACGTCAGATACGCAGTATTTT.

The chain joins TRBV18 to TRBJ1-5; D gene unclear. The CDR3 extends over 13 amino acids. CDR1 and CDR2 from the germline V gene are KGHSH and LQKENI. Trimming removed 5 bases from V and 2 bases from J, with 7 bases in between. As DNA, the CDR3 is TGTGCCAGCTCAGAACAGCGCAATCAGCCCCAGCATTTT. It yields the protein CASSEQRNQPQHF.

The gene calls are TRBV28 and TRBJ1-2; D is unresolved. The CDR3 has 13 residues. V was pared by 6 bases and J by 1 base, with 9 bases between. Germline CDR1 and CDR2: MDHEN and SYDVKM. CDR3 sequence: CASRVQNNYGYTF. The CDR3, as DNA: TGTGCCAGCAGGGTACAGAATAACTATGGCTACACCTTC.

This clone was observed a single time. This sequence joins TRBV28 and TRBJ2-2; 7 bases line up with TRBD2. Germline CDR1 is MDHEN and CDR2 is SYDVKM. J was trimmed by 7 bases and V by 7 bases; bases with no gene match: 6. This CDR3 contains 13 residues. The chain's CDR3 is CASIGGFGGELFF. The CDR3 nucleotides read TGTGCCAGCATCGGGGGGTTTGGCGGGGAGCTGTTTTTT.

The rearrangement uses TRBV19 and TRBJ1-2; D is uncertain. Germline V gene lookup returns CDR1 LNHDA and CDR2 SQIVND (reference sequence). V was clipped by 1 base and J by 2 bases, with 5 bases between them. The CDR3 consists of 13 residues. The CDR3 nucleotides are TGTGCCAGTAGTATAGTACAGAACTATGGCTACACCTTC. Protein: CASSIVQNYGYTF.

The chain is built from TRBV19 and TRBJ2-1, with 7 bases matching TRBD2. The CDR3 extends over 15 amino acids. Germline CDR1 LNHDA, CDR2 SQIVND (reference sequence). The V and J ends lost 3 bases and 10 bases, in that order; junction bases with no gene match: 12. CDR3 sequence reads: CASSILGLGRWEQFF. The CDR3 DNA is TGTGCCAGTAGTATTCTCGGACTAGGCAGATGGGAGCAGTTCTTC.

The chain is built from TRBV6-5 and TRBJ1-2; D gene ambiguous. The CDR3 is 14 amino acids. Looked up from germline, CDR1 is MNHEY and CDR2 is SVGAGI. Trimming left V 3 bases short and J 4 bases short, with 12 bases between. In DNA, the CDR3 is TGTGCCAGCAGTTATGGCGGCGGAGTCTATGGCTACACCTTC. Encoded protein: CASSYGGGVYGYTF.

The rearrangement links TRBV5-1 to TRBJ2-2, with D tentatively TRBD1 (6 bases). Germline V lookup: CDR1 SGHRS, CDR2 YFSETQ. This CDR3 is built from 14 residues. V was trimmed by 3 bases and J by 8 bases, leaving 14 bases between them. The DNA of the CDR3 is TGCGCCAGCAGCTCGTACAGGGCGGCGGGGGAGCTGTTTTTT. As protein: CASSSYRAAGELFF.

The chain carries TRBV30 and TRBJ1-1; D uncertain. This CDR3 contains 16 residues. Germline V CDR1 and CDR2: GTSNPN, SVGIG (reference sequence). V lost 4 bases, J lost 1 base, and 19 bases lay in between. CDR3 amino acids: CAWTFPTIAWNTEAFF. The CDR3 DNA reads as TGTGCCTGGACCTTCCCGACGATAGCTTGGAACACTGAAGCTTTCTTT.

J is TRBJ2-3 and V is TRBV6-2 or TRBV6-3, with 7 nucleotides matching TRBD2. This CDR3 is 16 amino acids long. Germline CDR1 is MNHEY and CDR2 is SVGEGT. The ends lost 2 bases at V and 2 bases at J; junction bases unmatched: 7. The CDR3 DNA follows: TGTGCCAGCAGTTACCCCCAGGGAGGGCACACAGATACGCAGTATTTT. It specifies CASSYPQGGHTDTQYF.

The rearrangement uses TRBV13 and TRBJ2-2; 9 nucleotides align to TRBD2. Per the germline V gene, CDR1 is PRHDT and CDR2 is FYEKMQ (reference sequence). Losses at the gene ends were 1 base for V and 2 bases for J; bases not matched to a gene: 2. The CDR3 totals 16 residues. The CDR3: CASSLALAGNTGELFF. The CDR3 DNA reads TGTGCCAGCAGCTTAGCGCTAGCGGGAAACACCGGGGAGCTGTTTTTT.